The next 19 T cell receptor beta chains were all read from a single sample in a study of PD-1 blockade in classical Hodgkin lymphoma. The time point denotes: cycle 4 day 1 (C4D1), after 5 to 7 weeks of nivolumab. The patients all showed relapse after autologous stem cell transplantation, while their brentuximab vedotin exposure varied. Thawed PBMCs underwent magnetic negative selection to obtain purified CD8+ T cells. The method was immunoSEQ multiplex PCR; TCRdb's version includes in-frame clones alone and lacks a portion of them. The sample consists of almost 5,000 clones, around two thirds of them appearing once. The starting material was CD8+ T cells from blood, obtained before the fourth cycle of nivolumab. The receptors shown here come from a human donor with classical Hodgkin lymphoma.

The genes are TRBV7-4 and TRBJ1-1; D not resolved. The germline gives CDR1 SGHVT, CDR2 SQSDAQ. V lost 5 bases and J lost 3, with 7 bases in between. This CDR3 has 12 residues. The CDR3, as DNA: TGTGCCAGCAGCCTGATTTACACTGAAGCTTTCTTT. Protein product: CASSLIYTEAFF.

Relative to its sample, this clone is medium-sized. The chain joins TRBV13 to TRBJ2-7; D is unclear. V was shortened by 1 base and J by 5 bases, with 3 bases between the two germline ends. This CDR3 has 11 residues. Germline assignment: CDR1 PRHDT and CDR2 FYEKMQ (reference sequence). The CDR3 DNA is TGTGCCAGCAGCTTAGCGGACGAGCAGTACTTC. This translates into CASSLADEQYF.

This clone was recorded a few times. The genes are TRBV27 and TRBJ2-3, with D maybe TRBD2 (5 bases). Between the trimmed V and J ends, which lost 6 bases and 0 bases, there was a span of 16 bases. The CDR3 is 16 amino acids. Germline-derived CDR1 and CDR2 are MNHEY and SMNVEV (reference sequence). This chain's CDR3 is CASRIRAETSTDTQYF. The CDR3 nucleotides are TGTGCCAGCAGGATCCGAGCGGAAACTAGCACAGATACGCAGTATTTT.

This clone was counted a single time. The gene calls are TRBV29-1 and TRBJ2-2; 7 nucleotides line up with TRBD2. The junction had 2 bases not matched to a gene; V was cut back by 3 bases and J by 1 base. The CDR3 has 14 residues. CDR1 is SQVTM and CDR2 is ANQGSEA in the germline V gene. The CDR3, as DNA: TGCAGCGTTGATTTAGCGGGGAACACCGGGGAGCTGTTTTTT. It yields the protein CSVDLAGNTGELFF.

The chain joins TRBV7-2 to TRBJ2-2; the match to TRBD1 covers 12 bases. From germline, CDR1 is SGHTA and CDR2 FQGNSA. The V and J ends lost 5 bases and 7 bases, in that order; junction bases with no gene match: 11. The CDR3 has 17 residues. DNA for the CDR3: TGTGCCAGCAGCACCAGTCCCGGGACAGGGGGCAACGGGGAGCTGTTTTTT. Translated: CASSTSPGTGGNGELFF.

The chain carries TRBV6-5 and TRBJ2-3; D ambiguous. CDR1 is MNHEY, CDR2 SVGAGI, per germline. Trimming took off 6 bases at V and 2 bases at J, with 9 bases between the two ends. The CDR3 runs to 13 residues. CDR3 in DNA: TGTGCCAGCAGCCGACGTCCCACAGATACGCAGTATTTT. Protein sequence: CASSRRPTDTQYF.

A remark on this clone: Other DNA sequences within the sample encode an identical CDR3. CDR3 sequence: CASSFRQRTYEQYF. CDR3 coding DNA: TGTGCCAGCAGTTTTAGGCAGAGAACCTACGAGCAGTACTTC. This chain joins TRBV28 and TRBJ2-7; no definite D call. The CDR3 extends over 14 amino acids. Trimming took off 3 bases at V and 2 bases at J, with 11 bases between the two ends. The germline CDR1 and CDR2 sequences are MDHEN and SYDVKM. Using reference TRBV28 and TRBJ2-7 for the parts outside the CDR3, the full variable domain is DVKVTQSSRYLVKRTGEKVFLECVQDMDHENMFWYRQDPGLGLRLIYFSYDVKMKEKGDIPEGYSVSREKKERFSLILESASTNQTSMYLCASSFRQRTYEQYFGPGTRLTVT.

The chain links TRBV6-4 to TRBJ2-3; D remains unclear. The ends were cut back, 0 bases at V and 1 base at J, with 14 bases in the middle. The CDR3 has 17 amino acids. Germline CDR1 is MRHNA and CDR2 is SNTAGT. The CDR3 bases are TGTGCCAGCAGTGACTCGGGCTTCCTAACCGGCACAGATACGCAGTATTTT. As protein: CASSDSGFLTGTDTQYF.

J is TRBJ2-7 and V is TRBV6-1, with D possibly TRBD1 on 6 matching bases. V lost 7 bases and J 5 bases, leaving 9 bases between the germline ends. There are 11 residues in the CDR3. Germline CDR1 and CDR2: MNHNS and SASEGT. CDR3 DNA: TGTGCCAGCACCCAGGGGAACGAGCAGTACTTC. The encoded protein is CASTQGNEQYF.

This clone turned up a few times. This chain uses TRBV28 with TRBJ2-1; maybe TRBD2 (6 bases). Trimming took off 6 bases at V and 2 bases at J, with 14 bases between the two ends. The germline V gene encodes CDR1 MDHEN and CDR2 SYDVKM. The CDR3 totals 15 residues. The CDR3 DNA sequence: TGTGCCAGCAGAGGTACGGGGGATGCCTACAATGAGCAGTTCTTC. It translates to CASRGTGDAYNEQFF.

The chain is built from TRBV10-3 and TRBJ2-7, with D perhaps TRBD2 (7 bases). Germline V lookup: CDR1 ENHRY, CDR2 SYGVKD. Trimming removed 3 bases from V and 4 bases from J, with 13 bases in between. CDR3 size: 14 residues. CDR3 sequence: CAISDGGGGYEQYF. The CDR3 nucleotides read TGTGCCATCAGTGATGGGGGGGGCGGATACGAGCAGTACTTC.

This clone was seen once. V is TRBV6-5 and J is TRBJ2-7; 9 bases line up with TRBD2. V shed 5 bases and J 0 bases; nucleotides not matched to a gene: 5. Germline V gives CDR1 MNHEY, CDR2 SVGAGI. This CDR3 is built from 15 residues. CDR3 protein: CASSGWTSASYEQYF. In nucleotides, the CDR3 is TGTGCCAGCAGTGGATGGACTAGCGCCTCCTACGAGCAGTACTTC.

This clone has just a few counts. The V gene is TRBV28, the J gene TRBJ2-2; D tentatively reads TRBD1 or TRBD2 (6 bases each). Germline CDR1 is MDHEN and CDR2 is SYDVKM. CDR3 length: 17 amino acids. V lost 3 bases, J lost 3 bases, and 17 bases lay in between. CDR3: CASSFPAGEVDTGELFF. CDR3 coding DNA: TGTGCCAGCAGTTTTCCAGCAGGGGAGGTCGACACCGGGGAGCTGTTTTTT.

V gene TRBV11-1 combines with J gene TRBJ2-3, with 10 bases that match TRBD2. Germline values: CDR1 SGHAT, CDR2 FQDESV (reference sequence). J was trimmed by 4 bases and V by 6 bases; bases with no gene match: 7. CDR3 length: 15 amino acids. CDR3 in amino acids: CASRPLAGVSDTQYF. The CDR3 bases are TGTGCCAGCAGACCCCTAGCGGGAGTCTCAGATACGCAGTATTTT. The complete variable domain, with remaining parts taken from reference TRBV11-1 and TRBJ2-3, reads EAEVAQSPRYKITEKSQAVAFWCDPISGHATLYWYRQILGQGPELLVQFQDESVVDDSQLPKDRFSAERLKGVDSTLKIQPAELGDSAMYLCASRPLAGVSDTQYFGPGTRLTVL.

The V and J genes are TRBV7-5 and TRBJ1-5. TRBV7-5 is given as a pseudogene. The CDR3 is made up of 16 amino acids. The CDR3 protein is CARSLVPDLSRPPQHF. The DNA for the CDR3 is TGTGCCAGAAGCTTAGTCCCGGATCTATCACGGCCGCCCCAGCATTTT.

The chain uses TRBV7-5 and TRBJ2-7; the DNA was not used to check the table's D call, TRBD2. TRBV7-5 counts as a pseudogene. The CDR3 contains 14 residues. CDR3 loop: CASSSGLALYEQYF. For the CDR3, the DNA is TGTGCCAGCAGCTCCGGACTAGCGCTGTACGAGCAGTACTTC.

The chain couples TRBV27 to TRBJ2-1; TRBD2 matches 10 bases. V gave up 5 bases and J gave up 2 bases; unmatched junction bases: 3. Per germline, CDR1 MNHEY and CDR2 SMNVEV (reference sequence). The CDR3 consists of 15 residues. The CDR3 nucleotides are TGTGCCAGCAGTGCCGGGACTAGCGCCTACAATGAGCAGTTCTTC. Amino acid sequence: CASSAGTSAYNEQFF.

The rearrangement uses TRBV28 and TRBJ2-1, with 11 bases lining up with TRBD2. CDR1 MDHEN and CDR2 SYDVKM come from the germline V gene. The J segment lost 4 bases and the V segment lost 6 bases, leaving 5 bases of the junction unmatched. This CDR3 has 15 amino acids. This CDR3 is CASRLTSGDYNEQFF. The CDR3 DNA is TGTGCCAGCAGGCTGACTAGCGGGGATTACAATGAGCAGTTCTTC.

The V and J genes are TRBV6-1 and TRBJ1-5; 7 bases align to TRBD1. The CDR3 has 15 amino acids. CDR1 and CDR2 (germline): MNHNS, SASEGT. V lost 6 bases and J lost 0; bases outside the gene matches: 5. The CDR3, as DNA: TGTGCCAGCAGGACCACAGGGGATAGCAATCAGCCCCAGCATTTT. As protein: CASRTTGDSNQPQHF.